Listed here are 17 T cell receptor beta chains from one sample, sequenced in a study of cytomegalovirus exposure and HLA in healthy donors. PCR primers comprised 60 Vbeta and 13 Jbeta primers. Method: immunoSEQ multiplex PCR; TCRdb's copy keeps in-frame clones and lacks some. The table includes around 150,000 clones, around 75% detected once. Input material: PBMCs. The receptors shown here come from a human donor in good health.

The chain links TRBV30 to TRBJ1-4; D might be TRBD1 (5 bases). The CDR3 contains 15 residues. V was trimmed by 3 bases and J by 8 bases, leaving 19 bases between them. In germline, CDR1 is GTSNPN, CDR2 SVGIG (reference sequence). The CDR3 is CAWREPNGGREKLFF. The CDR3 DNA reads TGTGCCTGGAGGGAACCCAATGGGGGGAGGGAAAAACTGTTTTTT.

CDR3 nucleotide sequence: TGTGCCAGCAGCTTGGCCCCGCGGTCCCTAGGCAATGAGCAGTTCTTC. It specifies CASSLAPRSLGNEQFF. This rearrangement joins TRBV5-4 to TRBJ2-1; D uncertain. Trimming removed 0 bases from V and 6 bases from J, with 16 bases in between. Germline CDR1 SGHNT, CDR2 YYREEE (reference sequence). There are 16 residues in the CDR3.

The chain carries TRBV7-2 and TRBJ2-2; TRBD2 is a possible D gene (7 bases). Germline assignment: CDR1 SGHTA and CDR2 FQGNSA. Trimming took 2 bases from V and 6 from J, leaving 16 bases between them. CDR3 length: 16 residues. This CDR3 reads CASSLPGGAGAGELFF. CDR3 bases: TGTGCCAGCAGCTTACCGGGGGGCGCGGGTGCCGGGGAGCTGTTTTTT.

This clone was detected only once. The chain carries TRBV6-5 and TRBJ2-3, with 14 positions matching TRBD2. CDR1 is MNHEY, CDR2 SVGAGI, per germline. CDR3 length: 16 amino acids. J lost 6 bases, V lost 4 bases, and 6 bases had no gene match. CDR3 DNA sequence: TGTGCCAGCAGTTCACAAGGACTAGCGGGAGGCGATACGCAGTATTTT. Translating gives CASSSQGLAGGDTQYF.

This clone was recorded a few times. The V and J genes are TRBV5-1 and TRBJ2-3, with TRBD2 identical over 14 bases. The V gene's germline CDR1 is SGHRS and CDR2 YFSETQ. There are 18 residues in the CDR3. The V and J ends lost 3 bases and 1 base, in that order; junction bases with no gene match: 7. The CDR3 region has the DNA TGCGCCAGCAGCTCCATGTCGGGACTAGCGGGGGGCACAGATACGCAGTATTTT. Its translation: CASSSMSGLAGGTDTQYF.

The chain combines TRBV13 with TRBJ2-7; 8 nucleotides align to TRBD1. The V gene end was trimmed by 5 bases and the J gene end by 5 bases; junction bases not matched to a gene: 11. Germline V gene sequence: CDR1 PRHDT, CDR2 FYEKMQ (reference sequence). The CDR3 totals 15 residues. The CDR3 loop is CASSDRQGLVNEQYF. As DNA, the CDR3 is TGTGCCAGCAGCGATAGACAGGGGCTGGTAAACGAGCAGTACTTC.

The CDR3 spells CATSRGGTGAYEQYF. CDR3 coding DNA: TGTGCCACCAGCAGAGGGGGGACAGGGGCCTACGAGCAGTACTTC. The chain is built from TRBV15 and TRBJ2-5; the match to TRBD1 covers 10 bases. The closer fit of TRBJ2-7 to the DNA end suggests the J call may be wrong. The CDR3 loop spans 15 amino acids. From germline, CDR1 is LNHNV and CDR2 YYDKDF (reference sequence).

This clone was seen only a few times. Here the CDR3 DNA reads TGTGCCTGGAAGACAATCTCCTACGAGCAGTACTTC. Translating gives CAWKTISYEQYF. The chain joins TRBV30 to TRBJ2-7, with D uncertain. The V gene lost 4 bases and the J gene lost 0 bases, with 7 bases spanning the gap. This CDR3 comprises 12 residues. The V gene's germline CDR1 is GTSNPN and CDR2 SVGIG (reference sequence).

V usage is TRBV11-2 and J usage is TRBJ2-1, with unresolved D. Germline lookup yields CDR1 SGHAT and CDR2 FQNNGV. The CDR3 has 16 amino acids. V was clipped by 5 bases and J by 7 bases, with 21 bases between them. The CDR3 spells CASSPRVTPLQNEQFF. DNA of the CDR3: TGTGCCAGCAGCCCCCGCGTCACCCCGTTACAGAATGAGCAGTTCTTC. The variable domain in full, with the rest retrieved from reference TRBV11-2 and TRBJ2-1, is EAGVAQSPRYKIIEKRQSVAFWCNPISGHATLYWYQQILGQGPKLLIQFQNNGVVDDSQLPKDRFSAERLKGVDSTLKIQPAKLEDSAVYLCASSPRVTPLQNEQFFGPGTRLTVL.

The chain is built from TRBV29-1 and TRBJ2-1; D is perhaps TRBD2 (7 bases). V was pared by 3 bases and J by 5 bases, with 17 bases between. CDR3 length equals 15 residues. Germline-derived CDR1 and CDR2 are SQVTM and ANQGSEA. The CDR3 DNA reads as TGCAGCGTTGAGGTTTTAGGGGGGGGGCACAATGAGCAGTTCTTC. It specifies CSVEVLGGGHNEQFF.

This CDR3 reads CASSPVSRSNSPLHF. DNA for the CDR3: TGTGCCAGCTCCCCCGTTTCCCGGAGTAATTCACCCCTCCACTTT. This chain connects TRBV18 to TRBJ1-6; the D is unclear. The V end was cut by 6 bases, the J end by 6 bases, with 15 bases between. Germline loops: CDR1 KGHSH, CDR2 LQKENI. The CDR3 length is 15 residues. Using reference TRBV18 and TRBJ1-6 for the parts outside the CDR3, the full variable domain is NAGVMQNPRHLVRRRGQEARLRCSPMKGHSHVYWYRQLPEEGLKFMVYLQKENIIDESGMPKERFSAEFPKEGPSILRIQQVVRGDSAAYFCASSPVSRSNSPLHFGNGTRLTVT.

The V gene is TRBV18, the J gene TRBJ1-2; possibly TRBD1 for D (6 bases). The CDR3 covers 16 residues. CDR1 and CDR2 (germline): KGHSH, LQKENI. The germline V and J ends were trimmed by 2 bases and 4 bases, with 17 bases remaining between them. The CDR3 DNA is TGTGCCAGCTCACCAAGTTCGGGGGGCACGGTCTATGGCTACACCTTC. Residues: CASSPSSGGTVYGYTF.

The V call is TRBV30, the J call TRBJ1-2; tentatively, D is TRBD1 (5 bases). With 4 bases removed from V and 8 bases from J, the gap between germline ends came to 20 bases. This CDR3 contains 14 residues. In germline, CDR1 is GTSNPN, CDR2 SVGIG (reference sequence). CDR3 sequence reads: CAWTGTWGEWGYTF. Written as DNA, the CDR3 is TGTGCCTGGACCGGGACTTGGGGGGAATGGGGCTACACCTTC.

This clone turned up a few times. The CDR3 loop is CSSDQSGNEQFF. The CDR3 DNA reads as TGCAGCAGTGACCAATCGGGGAATGAGCAGTTCTTC. The chain uses TRBV29-1 and TRBJ2-1; D might be TRBD2 (5 bases). The V end was cut by 8 bases, the J end by 7 bases, with 15 bases between. CDR1 SQVTM and CDR2 ANQGSEA come from the germline V gene. This CDR3 spans 12 amino acids.

CDR3 nucleotide sequence: TGTGCCAGTAGACCCCCGGGAGGTACACGCACAGATACGCAGTATTTT. Its translation: CASRPPGGTRTDTQYF. The chain is built from TRBV19 and TRBJ2-3; 7 nucleotides match TRBD2. Per germline, CDR1 LNHDA and CDR2 SQIVND (reference sequence). This CDR3 region has 16 residues. J lost 1 base, V lost 6 bases, and 10 bases had no gene match. Supplemented by reference TRBV19 and TRBJ2-3, the full variable domain reads DGGITQSPKYLFRKEGQNVTLSCEQNLNHDAMYWYRQDPGQGLRLIYYSQIVNDFQKGDIAEGYSVSREKKESFPLTVTSAQKNPTAFYLCASRPPGGTRTDTQYFGPGTRLTVL.

The V gene is TRBV7-9, the J gene TRBJ1-1; D not resolved. Germline V gives CDR1 SEHNR, CDR2 FQNEAQ (reference sequence). CDR3 length: 14 residues. V lost 3 bases to trimming and J lost 3 bases, with 11 bases between them. As DNA, the CDR3 is TGTGCCAGCAGCTTGGAGCGGAAGGACACTGAAGCTTTCTTT. Translating it yields CASSLERKDTEAFF.

The chain has TRBV7-8 and TRBJ1-4; 10 bases are a match to TRBD1. J lost 8 bases, V lost 2 bases, and 5 bases had no gene match. Germline CDR1 is SGHVS and CDR2 is FQNEAQ. The CDR3 consists of 15 residues. CDR3 residues: CASSLSGTGEEKLFF. CDR3 nucleotides: TGTGCCAGCAGCTTAAGCGGGACAGGGGAGGAAAAACTGTTTTTT.